These 9 T cell receptor beta chains came from one sample sequenced in a study of T-cell reconstitution after alpha-beta-depleted transplantation in children. TCRbeta library preparation incorporated unique molecular identifiers. TCRdb fed the PCR reads into MiXCR, producing one record per CDR3 protein. The sample has about 58,000 distinct CDR3 sequences, 44% seen once. Sequencing was performed on PBMCs, mostly from graft donor cells, taken 360 days after TCRalphabeta/CD19-depleted stem cell transplant. These receptors were collected from a male patient between 5 and 17 years old who had a stem cell transplant for acute lymphoblastic leukemia, so the T cells may come from the graft donor.

This clonotype was counted a few times. This sequence joins TRBV29-1 and TRBJ2-5, with a possible D match to TRBD2 (5 bases). The CDR3 extends over 12 amino acids. Germline CDR1 is SQVTM and CDR2 is ANQGSEA. The V end was cut by 7 bases, the J end by 5 bases, with 14 bases between. The CDR3 protein is CSARTGLETQYF. Here the CDR3 DNA reads TGCAGCGCCCGGACGGGGTTGGAGACCCAGTACTTC.

This clonotype was detected ten times or more. This rearrangement joins TRBV27 to TRBJ2-7; D remains ambiguous. V was cut by 4 bases and J by 2 bases, with 6 bases left in between. The CDR3 consists of 12 residues. Germline CDR1 is MNHEY and CDR2 is SMNVEV (reference sequence). CDR3 residues: CASSCSPYEQYF. The CDR3 DNA reads as TGTGCCAGCAGTTGTTCCCCCTACGAGCAGTACTTC.

This clonotype turned up a few times. V usage is TRBV5-1 and J usage is TRBJ1-1; tentatively, D is TRBD1 (5 bases). Trimming shortened V by 6 bases and J by 3 bases, and 18 bases separated the two germline ends. Per germline, CDR1 SGHRS and CDR2 YFSETQ. The CDR3 runs 15 residues. CDR3 in amino acids: CASKTGPRTYTEAFF. In nucleotides, the CDR3 is TGCGCCAGCAAAACAGGCCCGAGGACGTACACTGAAGCTTTCTTT.

The table lists this clonotype with a few counts. V gene TRBV7-6 combines with J gene TRBJ2-7; 7 positions match TRBD1. The CDR3 is 15 amino acids. The ends lost 0 bases at V and 1 base at J; junction bases unmatched: 3. Germline V CDR1 and CDR2: SGHVS, FNYEAQ. The CDR3 region is CASSLATGVSYEQYF. Written as DNA, the CDR3 is TGTGCCAGCAGCTTAGCAACAGGGGTATCCTACGAGCAGTACTTC.

This clonotype was picked up a small number of times. V is TRBV5-1 and J is TRBJ2-5; maybe TRBD2 (5 bases). Trimming took off 4 bases at V and 8 bases at J, with 9 bases between the two ends. The CDR3 has 11 amino acids. Per the germline V gene, CDR1 is SGHRS and CDR2 is YFSETQ. The CDR3 here is CASSRGRTQYF. DNA of the CDR3: TGCGCCAGCAGCCGCGGGCGCACCCAGTACTTC.

This clonotype was observed many times. The chain has TRBV7-9 and TRBJ2-2; D unclear. Trimming removed 4 bases at V and 6 bases at J, with 15 bases between. Looked up from germline, CDR1 is SEHNR and CDR2 is FQNEAQ (reference sequence). The length of the CDR3 is 15 residues. The CDR3 DNA follows: TGTGCCAGCAGCTCCCCTTTCGAAAGCGCCGGGGAGCTGTTTTTT. It translates to CASSSPFESAGELFF.

The table lists this clonotype with a count of one. V gene TRBV7-9 combines with J gene TRBJ1-4; no reliable D call. Per germline, CDR1 SEHNR and CDR2 FQNEAQ (reference sequence). The CDR3 loop spans 14 amino acids. The V end lost 0 bases, the J end lost 6 bases, and 8 bases lay between the germline ends. For the CDR3, the DNA is TGTGCCAGCAGCTTAGCTCAAGAGGATGAAAAACTGTTTTTT. The encoded protein is CASSLAQEDEKLFF.

This clonotype showed up just a few times. The chain recombines TRBV7-3 with TRBJ2-2, with 11 nucleotides matching TRBD1. This CDR3 has 17 residues. From germline, CDR1 is SGHTA and CDR2 FQGTGA. Trimming took 2 bases from V and 3 from J; bases not matched to a gene: 5. The CDR3 protein is CASSLPGQGADTGELFF. CDR3 sequence (DNA): TGTGCCAGCAGCTTACCTGGACAGGGGGCTGACACCGGGGAGCTGTTTTTT.

A few counts support this clonotype. The rearrangement joins TRBV7-3 to TRBJ2-3, with TRBD2 matching 7 bases. CDR1 is SGHTA and CDR2 is FQGTGA in the germline V gene. The CDR3 has 16 residues. Unmatched junction bases numbered 5, after V lost 0 bases and J lost 2 bases. CDR3 bases: TGTGCCAGCAGCTTAACGGCTAGCGGCCTCACAGATACGCAGTATTTT. Protein: CASSLTASGLTDTQYF.